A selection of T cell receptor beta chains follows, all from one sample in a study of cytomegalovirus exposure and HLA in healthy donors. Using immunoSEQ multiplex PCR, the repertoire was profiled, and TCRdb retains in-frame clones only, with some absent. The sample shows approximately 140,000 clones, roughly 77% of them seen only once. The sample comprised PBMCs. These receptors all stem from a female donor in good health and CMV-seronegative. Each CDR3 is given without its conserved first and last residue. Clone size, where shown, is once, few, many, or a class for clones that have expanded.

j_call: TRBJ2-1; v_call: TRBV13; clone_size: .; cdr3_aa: ASSRTYNEQF
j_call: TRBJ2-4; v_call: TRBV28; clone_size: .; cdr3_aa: ASGRENIQY
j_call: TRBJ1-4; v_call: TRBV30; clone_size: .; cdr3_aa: AWGPGGFREKLF
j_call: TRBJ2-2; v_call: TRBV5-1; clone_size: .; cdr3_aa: ASSLDGGNTGELF
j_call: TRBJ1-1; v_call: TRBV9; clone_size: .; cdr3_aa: ASSVGDSGAF
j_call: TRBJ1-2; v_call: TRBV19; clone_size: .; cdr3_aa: ASSIDGTDYGYT
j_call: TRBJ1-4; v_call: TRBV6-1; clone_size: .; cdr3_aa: ASRVQGATNEKLF
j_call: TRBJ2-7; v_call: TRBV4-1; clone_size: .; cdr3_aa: ASSQGQGAVHEQY
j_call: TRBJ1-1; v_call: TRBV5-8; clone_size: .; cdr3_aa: ASSLGQGEGNTEAF
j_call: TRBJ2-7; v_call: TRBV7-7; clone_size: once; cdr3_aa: ASSLAYAGNYEQY
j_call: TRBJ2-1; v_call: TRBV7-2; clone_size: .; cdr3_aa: ASSLEAGRGQF
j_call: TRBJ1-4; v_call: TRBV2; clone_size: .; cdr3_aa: ASRGKRLF
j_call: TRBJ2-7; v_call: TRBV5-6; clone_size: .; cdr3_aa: ASSLGAGGVSYEQY
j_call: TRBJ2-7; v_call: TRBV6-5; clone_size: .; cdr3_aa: ASSYSWQGNEQY
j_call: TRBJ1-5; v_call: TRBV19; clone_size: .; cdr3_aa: ASSQGQSNQPQH
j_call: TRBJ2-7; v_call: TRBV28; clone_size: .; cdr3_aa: ASPPAGVSGEQY
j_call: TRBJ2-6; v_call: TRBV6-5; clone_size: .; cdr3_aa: ASSGRRAGANVLT
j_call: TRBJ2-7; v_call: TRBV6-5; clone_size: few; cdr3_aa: ASIRTSGTYEQY
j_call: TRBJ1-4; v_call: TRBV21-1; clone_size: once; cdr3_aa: ASRHTTNEKLF
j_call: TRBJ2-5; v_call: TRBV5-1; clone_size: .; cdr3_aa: ASSPIRTGGEETQY
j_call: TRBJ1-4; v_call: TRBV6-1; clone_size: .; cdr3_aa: ASSESFEKLL